This record looks at one TCR beta chain sequence and its context. Its specificity is not known. cDNA serving as the sequencing template came from extracted, reverse transcribed RNA. Libraries were prepared by immunoSEQ multiplex PCR; TCRdb keeps only in-frame clonotypes and omits some of them. This sample yields approximately 200,000 clones, of which roughly 50% are seen a single time; 5.5% belongs to the top ten. This sample was taken from a study of CD8+ T cells in alopecia areata. Study in general: Among treated patients, oral tofacitinib was administered at 5 to 10 mg twice daily. Tofacitinib was given for 6 to 18 months, then stopped for 6 months.

Study results and caveats: Sequencing of scalp samples also captures resident alphabeta T cells of normal skin.

V lost 1 base, J lost 1 base, and 10 bases lay in between. Germline V CDR1 and CDR2: PRHDT, FYEKMQ (reference sequence). This CDR3 is built from 15 residues. Sample treatment: oral pan-JAK inhibitor, 5-10 mg twice daily. The clonotype originates from a human donor with alopecia areata. This chain joins TRBV13 and TRBJ1-1; maybe TRBD1 (6 bases). This material consisted of CD4+ T cells sorted from blood, taken at week 24, from a patient treated with tofacitinib. The CDR3 spells CASSLVPTGNTEAFF. The CDR3 DNA sequence: TGTGCCAGCAGCTTAGTTCCGACAGGGAACACTGAAGCTTTCTTT.